This TCR beta chain appears in the sequencing data of a study of blood T cell repertoires in COVID-19. Study in general: The study drew acute and convalescent COVID-19 samples from the United States, Italy and Spain. Nucleic acid was either cDNA or gDNA, and it came from T cells, B-cell-depleted T cells, or PBMCs.

In the source study's methods: Reference gene primer amplification gave nucleated cell count estimates. Method: immunoSEQ multiplex PCR; TCRdb's copy keeps in-frame clones and lacks some. That table gives V, J and clone size, and the DNA gave D and trimming. Of hundreds of thousands of clones in the sample, around 86% were seen once. Sequenced: PBMCs or T cells enriched from blood (not recorded which). This sequence was found in a woman aged 45-59 years who had recovered from COVID-19.

CDR3 protein: CASSLPGQPSGANVLTF. The CDR3 region has the DNA TGTGCCAGCAGCTTACCGGGACAGCCCTCTGGGGCCAACGTCCTGACTTTC. The genes are TRBV5-6 and TRBJ2-6; TRBD1 matches at 7 bases. Germline V gene lookup returns CDR1 SGHDT and CDR2 YYEEEE. Trimming at V came to 2 bases and at J to 0 bases, leaving 5 bases not matched to a gene. The CDR3 spans 17 residues.